The 22 T cell receptor beta chains in this list originate from one sample, sequenced in a study of blood T cell repertoires in COVID-19. Only in-frame clones appear in the TCRdb table, and some are missing; sequencing was by immunoSEQ multiplex PCR. The sample gives 86,000 or so clones, under 85% of which show up once; about 11% is in the top ten. Sequenced: peripheral blood. These receptors were obtained from a man aged 70 or older with acute or convalescent COVID-19.

This clone came up once. V and J are TRBV7-7 and TRBJ2-2; D perhaps matches TRBD2 (6 bases). Trimming shortened V by 3 bases and J by 3 bases, and 14 bases separated the two germline ends. Germline V gene sequence: CDR1 SSHAT, CDR2 FNYEAQ (reference sequence). The CDR3 has 16 residues. In DNA, the CDR3 is TGTGCCAGCAGCTTGGGCGGGACTGAATACACCGGGGAGCTGTTTTTT. This codes for CASSLGGTEYTGELFF.

The chain links TRBV9 to TRBJ1-1, with D perhaps TRBD1 (5 bases). Trimming removed 0 bases at V and 5 bases at J, with 14 bases between. The CDR3 has 15 amino acids. Germline V gives CDR1 SGDLS, CDR2 YYNGEE. The CDR3 DNA sequence: TGTGCCAGCAGCGTAGTACCAGGGATTTGGACTGAAGCTTTCTTT. Translating it yields CASSVVPGIWTEAFF.

The gene calls are TRBV2 and TRBJ2-7; TRBD1 agrees at 10 bases. Germline V gene sequence: CDR1 SNHLY, CDR2 FYNNEI. This CDR3 spans 16 amino acids. V trimming: 5 bases; J trimming: 2 bases; junction bases outside the gene matches: 9. The CDR3 sequence: CASSRQGARGPYEQYF. Written as DNA, the CDR3 is TGTGCCAGCAGTAGACAGGGGGCCAGGGGCCCCTACGAGCAGTACTTC. Complete variable domain (other parts from reference TRBV2 and TRBJ2-7): EPEVTQTPSHQVTQMGQEVILRCVPISNHLYFYWYRQILGQKVEFLVSFYNNEISEKSEIFDDQFSVERPDGSNFTLKIRSTKLEDSAMYFCASSRQGARGPYEQYFGPGTRLTVT.

This clone was counted between two and nine times. The V call is TRBV30, the J call TRBJ2-7, with D uncertain. The CDR3 totals 13 residues. Germline V lookup: CDR1 GTSNPN, CDR2 SVGIG (reference sequence). V shed 6 bases and J shed 6 bases, with 18 bases lying between them. CDR3 in DNA: TGTGCCTGCCCGTTGGAGACTCCCGGCGAGCAGTACTTC. It translates to CACPLETPGEQYF.

The table lists this clone with a few counts. The chain recombines TRBV7-2 with TRBJ1-5; perhaps TRBD1 as D (6 bases). The germline gives CDR1 SGHTA, CDR2 FQGNSA. The CDR3 contains 15 residues. The ends were cut back, 6 bases at V and 2 bases at J, with 14 bases in the middle. The CDR3 nucleotides are TGTGCCAGCAGAAAACAGGGTGCGGGCAATCAGCCCCAGCATTTT. Translating it yields CASRKQGAGNQPQHF.

This chain uses TRBV19 with TRBJ2-7; the match to TRBD2 covers 7 bases. V shed 3 bases and J 2 bases; nucleotides not matched to a gene: 4. The germline CDR1 and CDR2 sequences are LNHDA and SQIVND (reference sequence). The CDR3 has 14 residues. CDR3 coding DNA: TGTGCCAGTAGTATGGGAGGGCCCACCTACGAGCAGTACTTC. Amino acid sequence: CASSMGGPTYEQYF.

This clone is judged medium-sized. This rearrangement joins TRBV15 to TRBJ1-4, with a possible D match to TRBD1 (5 bases). Germline V gene sequence: CDR1 LNHNV, CDR2 YYDKDF (reference sequence). CDR3 length: 15 residues. V lost 5 bases to trimming and J lost 4 bases, with 14 bases between them. The CDR3 DNA reads as TGTGCCACCAGCCCAGGCGCAGGGTTTAATGAAAAACTGTTTTTT. Residues: CATSPGAGFNEKLFF.

V gene TRBV12-5 combines with J gene TRBJ2-2; D is perhaps TRBD1 (5 bases). Germline lookup yields CDR1 LGHNT and CDR2 FRNRAP. CDR3 length equals 15 residues. Trimming took 6 bases from V and 4 from J, leaving 15 bases between them. The CDR3 loop is CASGLQSGLTGELFF. CDR3 sequence (DNA): TGTGCTAGTGGCCTACAGTCAGGGCTCACCGGGGAGCTGTTTTTT.

The chain links TRBV7-8 to TRBJ2-2; 10 nucleotides agree with TRBD2. The CDR3 runs to 16 residues. Germline V lookup: CDR1 SGHVS, CDR2 FQNEAQ. J gave up 6 bases and V 5 bases, and 9 bases lay outside the gene matches. The CDR3: CASSRPFSGGSGELFF. In DNA, the CDR3 is TGTGCCAGCAGCCGACCGTTTAGCGGGGGGTCCGGGGAGCTGTTTTTT. The whole variable domain, remainder taken from reference TRBV7-8 and TRBJ2-2, is GAGVSQSPRYKVAKRGQDVALRCDPISGHVSLFWYQQALGQGPEFLTYFQNEAQLDKSGLPSDRFFAERPEGSVSTLKIQRTQQEDSAVYLCASSRPFSGGSGELFFGEGSRLTVL.

This chain links TRBV4-2 with TRBJ2-7; 7 nucleotides line up with TRBD1. The CDR3 loop spans 15 amino acids. V gave up 1 base and J gave up 4 bases; unmatched junction bases: 7. The germline CDR1 and CDR2 sequences are LGHNA and YNFKEQ. The CDR3 protein is CASSQATGTEYEQYV. CDR3 DNA sequence: TGTGCCAGCAGCCAAGCCACCGGGACAGAGTACGAGCAGTACGTC.

In DNA, the CDR3 is TGTGCCAGCAGCCAAGCAGCGCAGGGGGCGAGACAGCCCCAGCATTTT. Protein sequence: CASSQAAQGARQPQHF. The V call is TRBV3-1 (or the pseudogene TRBV3-2), the J call TRBJ1-5; 8 positions match TRBD1. J lost 7 bases, V lost 1 base, and 9 bases had no gene match. Germline values: CDR1 LGHDT, CDR2 YNNKEL (reference sequence). This CDR3 is 16 amino acids long.

The chain has TRBV15 and TRBJ2-4, with 8 bases fitting TRBD2. After removal of 0 bases from V and 3 bases from J, the junction contained 7 bases not matched to a gene. The CDR3 runs 17 residues. The germline CDR1 and CDR2 sequences are LNHNV and YYDKDF (reference sequence). This CDR3 is CATSRDPGRGVKNIQYF. In DNA, the CDR3 is TGTGCCACCAGCAGAGATCCGGGGCGGGGGGTCAAAAACATTCAGTACTTC.

This clone was seen once. The junction shows a germline mismatch at one end, possibly a read error. The CDR3 region is CASSSGGPENFAF. CDR3 in DNA: TGTGCCAGCAGTTCGGGGGGACCGGAGAACTTCGCCTTC. This chain links TRBV28 with TRBJ1-2; D is possibly TRBD1 (5 bases). Looked up from germline, CDR1 is MDHEN and CDR2 is SYDVKM. The CDR3 is 13 residues long.

A single count supports this clone. The germline gene is not matched at one end of the junction; a read error may be the cause. The chain has TRBV3-1 (or the pseudogene TRBV3-2) and TRBJ1-1; D call uncertain. CDR1 is LGHDT, CDR2 YNNKEL, per germline (reference sequence). CDR3 size: 10 residues. The CDR3 DNA follows: TGTGCCAGCAGCCGAGAGGGCTTTTTTTTT. Translation: CASSREGFFF.

The V gene is TRBV5-6, the J gene TRBJ2-3; TRBD2 matches 7 bases. Germline V lookup: CDR1 SGHDT, CDR2 YYEEEE. Trimming at V came to 1 base and at J to 8 bases, leaving 1 base not matched to a gene. The CDR3 has 12 residues. The CDR3 DNA reads as TGTGCCAGCAGCTTGTGGGGGGGTACGCAGTATTTT. Translating it yields CASSLWGGTQYF. Looking up the rest from reference TRBV5-6 and TRBJ2-3 gives the full variable domain: DAGVTQSPTHLIKTRGQQVTLRCSPKSGHDTVSWYQQALGQGPQFIFQYYEEEERQRGNFPDRFSGHQFPNYSSELNVNALLLGDSALYLCASSLWGGTQYFGPGTRLTVL.

The V gene is TRBV27, the J gene TRBJ2-3, with TRBD2 matching 12 bases. With 5 bases clipped from V and 2 bases from J, the junction kept 11 bases outside the gene matches. Germline loops: CDR1 MNHEY, CDR2 SMNVEV (reference sequence). CDR3 length: 18 amino acids. The CDR3 loop reads CASSPRASGGAYTDTQYF. DNA for the CDR3: TGTGCCAGCAGTCCCCGCGCTAGCGGGGGGGCATACACAGATACGCAGTATTTT.

This clone was detected once. The V call is TRBV19, the J call TRBJ1-4, with TRBD1 matching over 7 bases. This CDR3 contains 14 residues. The germline CDR1 and CDR2 sequences are LNHDA and SQIVND (reference sequence). V dropped 4 bases and J dropped 4; count of bases not matched to a gene: 3. The CDR3 bases are TGTGCCAGTAGTACGACAGGGATTAATGAAAAACTGTTTTTT. It codes for CASSTTGINEKLFF.

This chain connects TRBV18 to TRBJ2-7, with D unresolved. This CDR3 comprises 14 residues. The germline V gene encodes CDR1 KGHSH and CDR2 LQKENI. V lost 4 bases, J lost 0 bases, and 10 bases lay in between. In DNA, the CDR3 is TGTGCCAGCTCACAATCCGCGAGCTCCTACGAGCAGTACTTC. Residues: CASSQSASSYEQYF.

The table lists this clone with a few counts. This chain uses TRBV5-8 with TRBJ2-3; 7 bases fit TRBD1. The J segment lost 7 bases and the V segment lost 3 bases, leaving 11 bases of the junction unmatched. CDR1 is SGHTS and CDR2 is YDEGEE in the germline V gene. The CDR3 extends over 15 amino acids. The CDR3 DNA follows: TGTGCCAGCAGCTCGGTCGCGCAGGGACAGAATACGCAGTATTTT. Protein sequence: CASSSVAQGQNTQYF.

The chain carries TRBV5-1 and TRBJ2-5; possibly TRBD1 for D (7 bases). V lost 1 base, J lost 5 bases, and 18 bases lay in between. Germline CDR1 reads SGHRS; CDR2 reads YFSETQ. There are 16 residues in the CDR3. The CDR3 is CASSLSGGGARETQYF. In nucleotides, the CDR3 is TGCGCCAGCAGCTTGAGTGGAGGGGGCGCAAGGGAGACCCAGTACTTC.

The chain employs TRBV5-1 and TRBJ2-6; TRBD1 might be the D (5 bases). The CDR3 runs to 14 residues. Looked up from germline, CDR1 is SGHRS and CDR2 is YFSETQ. Trimming stripped 5 bases from V and 0 bases from J, with 6 bases between. Here the CDR3 DNA reads TGCGCCAGCAGACAGGTCTCTGGGGCCAACGTCCTGACTTTC. This gives the protein CASRQVSGANVLTF.

The chain joins TRBV5-1 to TRBJ2-5, with TRBD2 matching 11 bases. This CDR3 region has 16 residues. Looked up from germline, CDR1 is SGHRS and CDR2 is YFSETQ. V lost 4 bases to trimming and J lost 2 bases; unmatched junction nucleotides: 7. The CDR3 spells CASSPTGTSGQETQYF. As DNA, the CDR3 is TGCGCCAGCAGCCCTACCGGGACTAGCGGACAAGAGACCCAGTACTTC.